The T cell receptor beta chain described here comes from a study of CXCR3-negative and CXCR3-positive naive CD8 T cells. Findings and limits, study-wide: Diversity was high in both naive subsets and much lower in memory cells. CXCR3-negative and CXCR3-positive naive cells shared comparable TRBV-TRBJ usage, but memory cells did not.

5' RACE with UMI labels generated the TRB cDNA libraries. TCRdb re-called the 5' RACE reads and catalogs CDR3 proteins one per entry, DNA excluded. The sample has about 48,000 distinct CDR3 sequences. This clonotype counts as medium-sized by frequency. The target antigen is unknown. CDR3 length: 13 residues. Germline V gene sequence: CDR1 KGHDR, CDR2 SFDVKD. Sequencing was done on a sample of memory CD8+ T cells from blood. The V and J genes are TRBV24-1 and TRBJ1-1. The receptor comes from a human donor in good health. Some clones in this sample may be carry-over from other donors' samples. This CDR3 is CATRAAAGTEAFF.